Listed below are T cell receptor beta chains from one sample, sequenced in a study of somatic mutations in cytotoxic T cells in rheumatoid arthritis. The data were produced by immunoSEQ multiplex PCR, yet TCRdb's version contains in-frame clones alone and is incomplete. The table lists under 7,500 clones, 80% to 90% of them singletons. The sample comprised CD8+ T cells sorted from blood. These receptors came from a woman aged 70-85 years with rheumatoid arthritis. The CDR3 runs from the conserved cysteine through the conserved F or W. A D gene is named only where the DNA matches it firmly. Size tells how often a clone was seen (once, few, many) or the class of an expanded clone, and some rows leave it out.

J,V,D,size,DNA,CDR3
TRBJ2-7,TRBV13,-,-,TGTGCCAGCAGCTTAGTTTCGGGGGTCTTGAGCGAGCAGTACTTC,CASSLVSGVLSEQYF
TRBJ2-5,TRBV7-9,-,-,TGTGCCAGCAGCTTAGGCCCGGGAGACCAAGAGACCCAGTACTTC,CASSLGPGDQETQYF
TRBJ2-3,TRBV7-8,TRBD2,-,TGTGCCAGCAGCTCGCCCGGGACTAGCGGGAGGGCCGGGCTGCGCACAGATACGCAGTATTTT,CASSSPGTSGRAGLRTDTQYF
TRBJ2-7,TRBV4-1,-,-,TGCGCCAGCAGCCGCACAGGGAACGAGCAGTACTTC,CASSRTGNEQYF
TRBJ1-1,TRBV27,-,-,TGTGCCAGCAGTTTAATGTCGGGCACTGAAGCTTTCTTT,CASSLMSGTEAFF
TRBJ1-5,TRBV10-3,-,-,TGTGCCATCAGTGATCTTGACCGGGTTTTGGGGGCCAATCAGCCCCAGCATTTT,CAISDLDRVLGANQPQHF
TRBJ2-7,TRBV5-1,TRBD2,-,TGCGCCAGCAGCCCAGGACTAGCGGGAGACGAGCAGTACTTC,CASSPGLAGDEQYF
TRBJ1-5,TRBV7-9,-,-,TGTGCCAGCAGCGTTACAAGTCAGCCCCAGCATTTT,CASSVTSQPQHF
TRBJ2-4,TRBV5-8,TRBD2,-,TGTGCCAGCAGCAGCGGGACTAGCGGTCTAGCCAAAAACATTCAGTACTTC,CASSSGTSGLAKNIQYF
TRBJ2-7,TRBV15,TRBD1,few,TGTGCCACCAGCAGAAACCCTACAGGGGTGGACGAGCAGTACTTC,CATSRNPTGVDEQYF
TRBJ2-3,TRBV11-2,-,-,TGTGCCAGCAGCTTAGGTCTAGCGAGAGATACGCAGTATTTT,CASSLGLARDTQYF
TRBJ2-3,TRBV7-9,TRBD2,-,TGTGCCAGCAGACCAGGAGGTTTAGCGGGAGCCGATACGCAGTATTTT,CASRPGGLAGADTQYF
TRBJ2-1,TRBV29-1,TRBD1,large,TGCAGCGTCGTAACCGGGACAGGGGACAATGAGCAGTTCTTC,CSVVTGTGDNEQFF
TRBJ1-3,TRBV2,-,-,TGTGCCAGAGAAGTACTAAACACCATATATTTT,CAREVLNTIYF
TRBJ2-7,TRBV9,TRBD1,-,TGTGCCAGCAGCGTCACGGACAGGGGGCTTGAGCAGTACTTC,CASSVTDRGLEQYF
TRBJ2-1,TRBV7-2,TRBD2,-,TGTGCCAGCAGCTCGACTAGCAGTTTTTATAATGAGCAGTTCTTC,CASSSTSSFYNEQFF
TRBJ1-4,TRBV5-6,-,-,TGTGCCAGCAGCGGGGGCACTGGAGGTGAAAAACTGTTTTTT,CASSGGTGGEKLFF
TRBJ2-1,TRBV5-6,-,-,TGTGCCAGCAGCTTCGGACTCAGCTCCTACAATGAGCAGTTCTTC,CASSFGLSSYNEQFF
TRBJ1-1,TRBV9,-,-,TGTGCCAGCAGCGTAGACTGGTTAGCGGTAGCTTTCTTT,CASSVDWLAVAFF
TRBJ2-1,TRBV7-6,-,once,TGTGCCAGCAGCTTAGTAGCGCTGAGCTCCTACAATGAGCAGTTCTTC,CASSLVALSSYNEQFF
TRBJ2-2,TRBV4-2,-,-,TGTGCCAGCAGCCTGGAGATCACCGGGGAGCTGTTTTTT,CASSLEITGELFF
TRBJ2-7,TRBV11-3,-,-,TGTGCCAGCAGCCCCCCTAGTAGTACCTACGAGCAGTACTTC,CASSPPSSTYEQYF